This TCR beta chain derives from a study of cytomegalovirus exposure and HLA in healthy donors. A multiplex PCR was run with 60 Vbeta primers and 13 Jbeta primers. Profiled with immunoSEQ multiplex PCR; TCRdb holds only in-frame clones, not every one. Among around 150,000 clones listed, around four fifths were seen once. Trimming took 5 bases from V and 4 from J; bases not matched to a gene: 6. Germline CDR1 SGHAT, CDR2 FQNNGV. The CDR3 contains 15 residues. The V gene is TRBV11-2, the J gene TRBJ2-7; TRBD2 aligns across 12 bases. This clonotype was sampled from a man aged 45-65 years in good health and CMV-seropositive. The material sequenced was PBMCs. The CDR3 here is CASSPLAGGQYEQYF. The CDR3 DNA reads TGTGCCAGCAGCCCCCTAGCGGGAGGGCAGTACGAGCAGTACTTC.